These T cell receptor beta chains were read from a single sample in a study of blood T cell repertoires in COVID-19. The data were produced by immunoSEQ multiplex PCR, yet TCRdb's version contains in-frame clones alone and is incomplete. The data show about 100,000 clones, with around 85% seen just once and about 1.7% held by the top ten. The specimen sequenced was peripheral blood. These receptors were collected from a woman in her seventies with active or convalescent COVID-19. Each CDR3 is given with its conserved first and last residue. A D gene is named only where the DNA matches it firmly. Where a row states a size, it is once, few, many or the class of an expanded clone; other rows omit it.

clone size: NA
J gene: TRBJ1-1
D gene: TRBD1
V gene: TRBV7-9
CDR3 protein: CASRRRGPNTEAFF
CDR3 DNA: TGTGCCAGCAGGCGTAGGGGGCCGAATACTGAAGCTTTCTTT

clone size: NA
J gene: TRBJ1-5
D gene: TRBD1
V gene: TRBV19
CDR3 protein: CASRDSQNQPQHF
CDR3 DNA: TGTGCCAGCCGGGACAGCCAGAATCAGCCCCAGCATTTT

clone size: NA
J gene: TRBJ1-2
D gene: NA
V gene: TRBV6-2/TRBV6-3
CDR3 protein: CASSSDRIIRGYTF
CDR3 DNA: TGTGCCAGCAGCTCCGACAGGATCATCCGTGGCTACACCTTC

clone size: few
J gene: TRBJ1-1
D gene: NA
V gene: TRBV6-2/TRBV6-3
CDR3 protein: CASSYESTMNTEAFF
CDR3 DNA: TGTGCCAGCAGTTACGAGTCCACTATGAACACTGAAGCTTTCTTT

clone size: NA
J gene: TRBJ2-1
D gene: TRBD1
V gene: TRBV28
CDR3 protein: CASRRQGKGSYNEQFF
CDR3 DNA: TGTGCCAGCAGGCGACAGGGAAAGGGCTCCTACAATGAGCAGTTCTTC

clone size: NA
J gene: TRBJ2-1
D gene: TRBD2
V gene: TRBV7-2
CDR3 protein: CASSTFSGGTYNEQFF
CDR3 DNA: TGTGCCAGCAGCACCTTTAGCGGGGGTACCTACAATGAGCAGTTCTTC

clone size: NA
J gene: TRBJ2-3
D gene: NA
V gene: TRBV5-1
CDR3 protein: CASRGDWRTDTQYF
CDR3 DNA: TGCGCCAGCAGGGGGGACTGGCGCACAGATACGCAGTATTTT

clone size: NA
J gene: TRBJ2-1
D gene: TRBD2
V gene: TRBV14
CDR3 protein: CASSQISGRRSYNEQFF
CDR3 DNA: TGTGCCAGCAGCCAAATTAGCGGGAGGCGGTCCTACAATGAGCAGTTCTTC

clone size: NA
J gene: TRBJ1-2
D gene: NA
V gene: TRBV30
CDR3 protein: CAWSASAWGVYGYTF
CDR3 DNA: TGTGCCTGGAGTGCTAGTGCGTGGGGGGTCTATGGCTACACCTTC

clone size: NA
J gene: TRBJ1-2
D gene: NA
V gene: TRBV2
CDR3 protein: CASSDEGGVSGYTF
CDR3 DNA: TGTGCCAGCAGTGACGAGGGAGGCGTCTCTGGCTACACCTTC